This entry concerns a single T cell receptor beta chain. Its specificity is unknown. These data are taken from a study of blood T cells in healthy people across ages. Donors each provided 9.5 to 10 milliliters of peripheral blood. Extracted total RNA amounted to at least 5 micrograms for each sample. General study points: PBMC samples, being unsorted, prevented any conclusive comparison of naive and antigen-experienced cells. The recorded TCR beta diversity per million T cells decreased in a roughly linear manner with age.

With a J-beta primer mix and a sample-barcoded 5' primer, a second PCR ran about 7 to 12 cycles. TCRdb re-derived calls from the 5' RACE reads in MiXCR, one entry per CDR3 protein. The sample shows hundreds of thousands of distinct CDR3 sequences, roughly 44% of them seen only once. Germline assignment: CDR1 MNHEY and CDR2 SVGEGT. The CDR3 is made up of 12 amino acids. Sequencing was performed on blood. J is TRBJ2-5 and V is TRBV6-2 or TRBV6-3; D is uncertain. With the DNA end fitting TRBJ2-7 better, the J assignment may be wrong. The source of this sequence is a man in his 60s in good health. The DNA for the CDR3 is TGTGCCAGCAGTCTGACATATGGCGAGCAGTACTTC. Protein sequence: CASSLTYGEQYF.